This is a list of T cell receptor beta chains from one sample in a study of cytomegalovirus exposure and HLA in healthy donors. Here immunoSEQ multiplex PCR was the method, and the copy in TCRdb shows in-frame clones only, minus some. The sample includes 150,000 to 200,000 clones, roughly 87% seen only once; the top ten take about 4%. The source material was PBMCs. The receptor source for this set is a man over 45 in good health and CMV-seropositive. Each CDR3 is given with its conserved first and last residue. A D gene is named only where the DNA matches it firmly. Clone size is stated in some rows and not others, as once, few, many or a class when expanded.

CDR3: CASSSSADYRSGGEQFF
DNA: TGTGCCAGCAGTTCCTCAGCGGACTACCGCTCGGGGGGGGAGCAGTTCTTC
V: TRBV27
size: .
D: TRBD2
J: TRBJ2-1

CDR3: CASSPRTGPINTEAFF
DNA: TGTGCCAGCAGCCCCCGGACAGGGCCAATCAACACTGAAGCTTTCTTT
V: TRBV9
size: .
D: TRBD1
J: TRBJ1-1

CDR3: CASSIRRTGLNEKLFF
DNA: TGTGCCAGCAGCATTCGTCGGACAGGGCTAAATGAAAAACTGTTTTTT
V: TRBV5-6
size: .
D: TRBD1
J: TRBJ1-4

CDR3: CASRIRGFENTEAFF
DNA: TGCGCCAGCAGGATTCGAGGCTTCGAGAACACTGAAGCTTTCTTT
V: TRBV5-1
size: .
D: .
J: TRBJ1-1

CDR3: CAWRGRRNFSYEQYF
DNA: TGTGCCTGGAGGGGGAGGAGAAATTTCTCCTACGAGCAGTACTTC
V: TRBV30
size: few
D: .
J: TRBJ2-7

CDR3: CASSSGGESTMNTEAFF
DNA: TGTGCCAGCAGTTCAGGGGGCGAGTCTACGATGAACACTGAAGCTTTCTTT
V: TRBV7-8
size: .
D: TRBD1
J: TRBJ1-1

CDR3: CASSVSEYNEQFF
DNA: TGTGCCAGCAGCGTGAGCGAATACAATGAGCAGTTCTTC
V: TRBV9
size: few
D: .
J: TRBJ2-1

CDR3: CASSLQGGANEKLFF
DNA: TGTGCCAGCAGCCTCCAAGGGGGGGCTAATGAAAAACTGTTTTTT
V: TRBV4-2
size: .
D: .
J: TRBJ1-4

CDR3: CASSLGATNTEAFF
DNA: TGCGCCAGCAGCTTGGGCGCCACGAACACTGAAGCTTTCTTT
V: TRBV5-1
size: once
D: .
J: TRBJ1-1

CDR3: CASSMGHSNQPQHF
DNA: TGTGCCAGTAGTATGGGACATAGCAATCAGCCCCAGCATTTT
V: TRBV19
size: few
D: .
J: TRBJ1-5

CDR3: CASSEGGPRGDRAANEQFF
DNA: TGTGCCAGCAGTGAAGGTGGACCCCGGGGGGACAGGGCGGCCAATGAGCAGTTCTTC
V: TRBV6-1
size: .
D: TRBD1
J: TRBJ2-1

CDR3: CASSQDSSGGSSYEQYF
DNA: TGCGCCAGCAGCCAAGATAGTAGCGGGGGGTCCTCCTACGAGCAGTACTTC
V: TRBV4-3
size: .
D: TRBD2
J: TRBJ2-7

CDR3: CAWSRDTIYF
DNA: TGTGCCTGGAGCCGGGACACCATATATTTT
V: TRBV30
size: .
D: .
J: TRBJ1-3

CDR3: CATSRITGEQYF
DNA: TGTGCCACCAGCAGAATTACAGGGGAGCAGTACTTC
V: TRBV15
size: .
D: .
J: TRBJ2-7

CDR3: CASSRTGSYEQYF
DNA: TGTGCCAGCTCTCGGACAGGCTCCTACGAGCAGTACTTC
V: TRBV18
size: .
D: TRBD1
J: TRBJ2-7

CDR3: CASSFWGGQPQHF
DNA: TGTGCCAGCAGTTTTTGGGGAGGTCAGCCCCAGCATTTT
V: TRBV27
size: once
D: .
J: TRBJ1-5

CDR3: CASVPENTEAFF
DNA: TGTGCCAGCGTCCCAGAGAACACTGAAGCTTTCTTT
V: TRBV2
size: .
D: .
J: TRBJ1-1

CDR3: CASTRPYQETQYF
DNA: TGTGCCAGCACCAGGCCGTATCAAGAGACCCAGTACTTC
V: TRBV28
size: .
D: .
J: TRBJ2-5

CDR3: CASSTGQIYEQYF
DNA: TGTGCCAGTAGCACGGGACAGATATACGAGCAGTACTTC
V: TRBV19
size: .
D: TRBD1
J: TRBJ2-7

CDR3: CASSAPTSGSFNEQFF
DNA: TGTGCCAGCAGCGCTCCTACTAGCGGGAGTTTCAATGAGCAGTTCTTC
V: TRBV7-9
size: .
D: TRBD2
J: TRBJ2-1

CDR3: CASSLVGQPQHF
DNA: TGTGCCAGCAGTCTGGTTGGCCAGCCCCAGCATTTT
V: TRBV28
size: .
D: .
J: TRBJ1-5

CDR3: CASKGQGEGTEAFF
DNA: TGTGCCAGTAAGGGACAGGGGGAGGGCACTGAAGCTTTCTTT
V: TRBV19
size: .
D: TRBD1
J: TRBJ1-1

CDR3: CASSQGANEKLFF
DNA: TGTGCCAGCAGCCAGGGGGCCAATGAAAAACTGTTTTTT
V: TRBV14
size: .
D: .
J: TRBJ1-4

CDR3: CASSEGQPNEQFF
DNA: TGTGCCAGCAGCGAGGGACAGCCCAATGAGCAGTTCTTC
V: TRBV14
size: .
D: TRBD1
J: TRBJ2-1

CDR3: CSAREAGEAFF
DNA: TGCAGTGCTAGAGAGGCAGGTGAAGCTTTCTTT
V: TRBV20-1
size: .
D: .
J: TRBJ1-1

CDR3: CATQGPYEQYF
DNA: TGTGCCACCCAGGGGCCCTACGAGCAGTACTTC
V: TRBV10-3
size: once
D: .
J: TRBJ2-7

CDR3: CASSQGEAAGELFF
DNA: TGCGCCAGCAGCCAAGGAGAAGCTGCCGGGGAGCTGTTTTTT
V: TRBV4-1
size: .
D: .
J: TRBJ2-2

CDR3: CASSFRSGTRTADTQYF
DNA: TGTGCCAGCAGCTTTAGATCCGGGACACGGACGGCAGATACGCAGTATTTT
V: TRBV7-9
size: once
D: .
J: TRBJ2-3

CDR3: CASSRGRPTDTQYF
DNA: TGCGCCAGCAGTCGCGGGAGACCCACAGATACGCAGTATTTT
V: TRBV5-1
size: .
D: TRBD2
J: TRBJ2-3

CDR3: CASSLVTAGNEQFF
DNA: TGTGCCAGCAGCTTGGTGACGGCGGGAAATGAGCAGTTCTTC
V: TRBV5-6
size: .
D: .
J: TRBJ2-1

CDR3: CASSSRGYNSPLHF
DNA: TGTGCCAGCAGTTCCCGGGGTTATAATTCACCCCTCCACTTT
V: TRBV6-6
size: .
D: .
J: TRBJ1-6

CDR3: CAWRPPLDSFTDTQYF
DNA: TGTGCCTGGAGGCCTCCCTTAGACAGCTTCACAGATACGCAGTATTTT
V: TRBV30
size: .
D: .
J: TRBJ2-3

CDR3: CAASGGLRETQYF
DNA: TGTGCCGCGAGCGGGGGACTTCGTGAGACCCAGTACTTC
V: TRBV6-1
size: .
D: TRBD2
J: TRBJ2-5

CDR3: CASSLWLAGESYEQYF
DNA: TGCGCCAGCAGCTTGTGGCTAGCGGGGGAATCCTACGAGCAGTACTTC
V: TRBV5-1
size: .
D: TRBD2
J: TRBJ2-7

CDR3: CASSDGHFGAGYTF
DNA: TGTGCCAGCAGTGACGGACATTTTGGAGCTGGCTACACCTTC
V: TRBV6-1
size: once
D: .
J: TRBJ1-2

CDR3: CASSQESPFTDTQYF
DNA: TGTGCCAGCAGCCAAGAATCCCCCTTCACAGATACGCAGTATTTT
V: TRBV4-2
size: .
D: .
J: TRBJ2-3

CDR3: CASSRSTGINEKLFF
DNA: TGTGCCAGCAGTAGATCGACAGGGATCAATGAAAAACTGTTTTTT
V: TRBV6-1
size: .
D: TRBD1
J: TRBJ1-4

CDR3: CASSYVGGWDRESYEQYF
DNA: TGTGCCAGCAGCTACGTGGGTGGGTGGGACAGGGAATCCTACGAGCAGTACTTC
V: TRBV13
size: once
D: TRBD1
J: TRBJ2-7

CDR3: CASSESRGRGHGYTF
DNA: TGTGCCAGCAGTGAATCGCGGGGCAGGGGGCATGGCTACACCTTC
V: TRBV6-1
size: .
D: TRBD1
J: TRBJ1-2

CDR3: CASNPGDEQFF
DNA: TGTGCCAGCAACCCCGGTGATGAGCAGTTCTTC
V: TRBV2
size: .
D: .
J: TRBJ2-1